This is a list of T cell receptor beta chains from one sample in a study of T-cell memory formation after mild COVID-19. Using its own MiXCR run on the 5' RACE reads, TCRdb lists one record per CDR3 protein. Among about 360,000 distinct CDR3 sequences, approximately 14% were seen once, and the ten largest hold 22%. The material sequenced was PBMCs or a T cell subset sorted from them (not recorded which). The receptors stem from a man younger than 35 who had mild COVID-19 (a few samples of this study predate the infection). Cell type and time point are not known. The CDR3 runs from the conserved cysteine through the conserved F or W. The D gene is left open where the match is weak. Clone size is not always given. Where it is, it says once, few, many or a class for expanded clones.

v_call	clone_size	j_call	d_call	cdr3_nt	cdr3_aa
TRBV29-1	few	TRBJ2-1	.	TGCAGCGGAGGACGGGACGGGCAGTTCTTC	CSGGRDGQFF
TRBV6-5	.	TRBJ2-1	TRBD1	TGTGCCAGCAGTTACTCTGGGACAGGGTTCTGGGAGCAGTTCTTC	CASSYSGTGFWEQFF
TRBV4-1	many	TRBJ2-7	TRBD1	TGCGCCAGCAGCCAGCGTGGGACAGAGACAGGCGAGCAGTACTTC	CASSQRGTETGEQYF
TRBV11-1	once	TRBJ1-1	TRBD1	TGTGCCAGCAGCGCCCGACAGGGGTTAGTAAACACTGAAGCTTTCTTT	CASSARQGLVNTEAFF
TRBV24-1	once	TRBJ2-2	.	TGTGCCACCAGTGATTGGATCGCCACCGGGGAGCTGTTTTTT	CATSDWIATGELFF
TRBV6-2/TRBV6-3	.	TRBJ1-2	.	TGTGCCAGCAGTTACTCGAAAGGCTCCATGGGCTACACCTTC	CASSYSKGSMGYTF
TRBV19	few	TRBJ2-1	TRBD1	TGTGCCAGTAGTATAGGGACAGGGGCGTCCTACAATGAGCAGTTCTTC	CASSIGTGASYNEQFF
TRBV3-2	.	TRBJ2-5	.	TGTGCCAGCAGCCAACCCGGGGCTCAGGAGACCCAGTACTTC	CASSQPGAQETQYF
TRBV7-8	once	TRBJ1-2	.	TGTGCCAGCAGCTCCACAGGGTTGGGTGGCTACACCTTC	CASSSTGLGGYTF
TRBV28	.	TRBJ1-4	.	TGTGCCAGCAGCTCGGGCGAGGCCGGTGAAAAACTGTTTTTT	CASSSGEAGEKLFF
TRBV6-5	few	TRBJ1-3	TRBD1	TGTGCCAGCAGTTACGCGACAGGGTCAGCCTCTGGAAACACCATATATTTT	CASSYATGSASGNTIYF
TRBV6-5	few	TRBJ2-3	TRBD2	TGTGCCAGCAGTCCGGGAGGGGGTACGCAGTATTTT	CASSPGGGTQYF
TRBV7-2	.	TRBJ1-6	.	TGTGCCAGCAGCTTAGCTGGCGCCAGGGATTCACCCCTCCACTTT	CASSLAGARDSPLHF
TRBV5-1	many	TRBJ2-4	TRBD2	TGCGCCAGCAGCCCAGGGACTAGCGGTTGGGAACTTAAAGACATTCAGTACTTC	CASSPGTSGWELKDIQYF
TRBV24-1	.	TRBJ2-3	.	TGTGCCACCAGTGACCTGGGGGAGAAAGATACGCAGTATTTT	CATSDLGEKDTQYF
TRBV6-5	.	TRBJ1-1	TRBD1	TGTGCCACCCAACGGGTCACAGGGGGCACTGAAGCTTTCTTT	CATQRVTGGTEAFF
TRBV7-2	.	TRBJ2-5	.	TGTGCCAGCAGCTTAGGGGCAGGGTTTGGGGAGACCCAGTACTTC	CASSLGAGFGETQYF
TRBV7-8	.	TRBJ2-1	.	TGTGCCAGCAGCTTCACAGGGTTGGAGGAGCAGTTCTTC	CASSFTGLEEQFF
TRBV4-1	.	TRBJ1-5	.	TGCGCCAGCAGCCGCCGCAGGGCGCGTAATCAGCCCCAGCATTTT	CASSRRRARNQPQHF
TRBV27	.	TRBJ1-3	.	TGTGCCAGCAGTTTATCGATTTCAACGGGAAACACCATATATTTT	CASSLSISTGNTIYF
TRBV7-2	.	TRBJ1-6	.	TGTGCCAGCAGCTTTCTAGGGGCCTCACCCCTCCACTTT	CASSFLGASPLHF
TRBV29-1	few	TRBJ2-3	TRBD2	TGCAGCGTTGAAGTTGGGCGGGGGGGGACAGATACGCAGTATTTT	CSVEVGRGGTDTQYF
TRBV4-2	few	TRBJ2-5	TRBD1	TGTGCCAGCAGCCCCCGGGACAGGGGTTTGGAGACCCAGTACTTC	CASSPRDRGLETQYF
TRBV20-1	few	TRBJ1-2	.	TGCAGTGCAGGACAGAGAAGGGTTAGTCGCTACACCTTC	CSAGQRRVSRYTF
TRBV7-2	.	TRBJ1-2	.	TGTGCCAGCAGCCCATCGGGTGTTATTAATGGCTACACCTTC	CASSPSGVINGYTF
TRBV7-9	many	TRBJ1-2	.	TGTGCCAGCAGCAACCGGGACACTGCCTCGGCTAGTGGCTACACCTTC	CASSNRDTASASGYTF
TRBV7-2	.	TRBJ1-2	TRBD1	TGTGCCAGCGGCGCGGGGGACAGGGGCTACGGCTACACCTTC	CASGAGDRGYGYTF
TRBV7-6	.	TRBJ2-1	.	TGTGCCAGCAGCTTAGCGTCGGCTGAGCAGTTCTTC	CASSLASAEQFF
TRBV3-1	.	TRBJ2-3	.	TGTGCCAGCAGCCAGACAGTAGATACGCAGTATTTT	CASSQTVDTQYF
TRBV5-1	few	TRBJ2-7	.	TGCGCCAGCAGCTGGGGGCCCCCGGGGGACTACTACGAGCAGTACTTC	CASSWGPPGDYYEQYF
TRBV30	few	TRBJ2-5	TRBD2	TGTTATGTGTTCGGGGGGGCCGGTAGAGAGACCCAGTACTTC	CYVFGGAGRETQYF
TRBV6-2/TRBV6-3	few	TRBJ2-3	.	TGTGCCAGCAGTTACGGGGGAGATGAAGATACGCAGTATTTT	CASSYGGDEDTQYF
TRBV28	few	TRBJ1-2	.	TGTGCCAGCAGTTTGACGGGGCGGATCCATGGCTACACCTTC	CASSLTGRIHGYTF
TRBV7-3	.	TRBJ2-3	.	TGTGCCAGCAGCTTAATCGTCGGGGCCAGCACAGATACGCAGTATTTT	CASSLIVGASTDTQYF
TRBV24-1	.	TRBJ2-3	.	TGTGCCACCAGGGGGGTGACGGATACGCAGTATTTT	CATRGVTDTQYF
TRBV29-1	.	TRBJ2-5	.	TGCAGCGTTGAAGCGGACCCTGGGATCCAAGAGACCCAGTACTTC	CSVEADPGIQETQYF
TRBV27	few	TRBJ1-2	TRBD1	TGTGCCAGCAGTTTAACGGCGGGCTTCACAGGGGGGGGCTACACCTTC	CASSLTAGFTGGGYTF
TRBV5-1	few	TRBJ2-6	.	TGCGCCAGCAGCTTACAGGGAAGCCTCTCTGGGGCCAACGTCCTGACTTTC	CASSLQGSLSGANVLTF
TRBV12-3/TRBV12-4	many	TRBJ2-5	.	TGTGCCAGCAGTTTCCTTGAGGGGCGTGGAGAGACCCAGTACTTC	CASSFLEGRGETQYF
TRBV5-6	.	TRBJ1-2	.	TGTGCCAGCAGCCCTCAAGCTGGGACGGCGTATGGCTACACCTTC	CASSPQAGTAYGYTF
TRBV7-9	few	TRBJ2-7	TRBD1	TGTGCCAGCAGCCAGCGGACAGGGGGTGTATTGTCCTACGAGCAGTACTTC	CASSQRTGGVLSYEQYF
TRBV7-9	few	TRBJ1-2	.	TGTGCCAGCGGCCCCGTGGGGGGGGCTAACTATGGCTACACCTTC	CASGPVGGANYGYTF
TRBV9	many	TRBJ1-4	.	TGTGCCAGCAGCGAGGCCCCCGGGGGCGAAAAACTGTTTTTT	CASSEAPGGEKLFF
TRBV12-3/TRBV12-4	.	TRBJ2-1	.	TGTGCCAGCAGCCCCCCGCCGGGCCATGAGCAGTTCTTC	CASSPPPGHEQFF
TRBV5-1	.	TRBJ2-1	TRBD2	TGCGCCAGCAGCTTCATGACTAGCGGGGACAATGAGCAGTTCTTC	CASSFMTSGDNEQFF
TRBV7-6	few	TRBJ1-1	.	TGTGCCAGCAGCACTAGTCCCTCACCCGGACAGAACACTGAAGCTTTCTTT	CASSTSPSPGQNTEAFF
TRBV29-1	few	TRBJ2-3	TRBD2	TGCAGCGGACTAACTAGCGGGGGGGCCGGAGGAGGAGATACGCAGTATTTT	CSGLTSGGAGGGDTQYF
TRBV23-1	many	TRBJ2-2	.	TGCGCCAACTCAATCGGGCTTTGGAACACCGGGGAGCTGTTTTTT	CANSIGLWNTGELFF
TRBV5-1	few	TRBJ1-2	TRBD1	TGCGCCAGCAGCTTGTCCCTCTCACGACAGGGGGGCTCAGGCTACACCTTC	CASSLSLSRQGGSGYTF